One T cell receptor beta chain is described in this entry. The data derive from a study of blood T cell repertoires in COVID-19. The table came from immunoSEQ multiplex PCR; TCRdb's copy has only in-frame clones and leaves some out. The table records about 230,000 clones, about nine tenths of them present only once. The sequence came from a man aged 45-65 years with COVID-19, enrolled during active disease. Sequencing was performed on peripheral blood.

The CDR3 nucleotides are TGTGCCTGGAGGGGGACACAAAACACTGAAGCTTTCTTT. Its protein is CAWRGTQNTEAFF. The V call is TRBV30, the J call TRBJ1-1, with a tentative D call TRBD1 (6 bases). The germline V gene encodes CDR1 GTSNPN and CDR2 SVGIG (reference sequence). The V and J ends lost 3 bases and 2 bases respectively, with 10 bases between them. The CDR3 loop spans 13 amino acids.